What follows is one T cell receptor beta chain and its context. TCRdb recomputed calls from the 5' RACE reads with MiXCR, one row per CDR3 protein. The table records nearly 45,000 distinct CDR3 sequences, under 14% of them present only once. This sample is part of a study of early T cells in non-severe SARS-CoV-2 infection. From germline, CDR1 is MNHEY and CDR2 SVGEGT. The CDR3 runs to 16 residues. The J segment lost 4 bases and the V segment lost 6 bases, leaving 13 bases of the junction unmatched. V gene TRBV6-2 or TRBV6-3 combines with J gene TRBJ1-1; 8 bases line up with TRBD1. Sequenced: whole blood. The sequence derives from an adult who was a healthcare worker with PCR-confirmed SARS-CoV-2 infection or an uninfected control (not recorded which). CDR3 nucleotide sequence: TGTGCCAGCAGATGGACAGGGAGGCAAGCTCCCACTGAAGCTTTCTTT. It codes for CASRWTGRQAPTEAFF.